This T cell receptor (beta chain) was sequenced during a study of cytomegalovirus exposure and HLA in healthy donors. Study overall: A subsequent analysis reported that the 95 to 150 validation repertoires were produced on the same platform that had also been used for the 600 to 800 first-cohort repertoires. Findings of the study overall: The tendency of first-cohort TCR clusters to co-occur in the 90 to 150 validation repertoires was the finding of a later analysis. According to the study, 180 or so TCR beta chains were cytomegalovirus-associated. Through in vitro validation, three CMV-associated chains were shown to be specific for CMV antigens.

This table comes from immunoSEQ multiplex PCR, and its TCRdb copy is limited to in-frame clones, with some not included. The data contain about 82,000 clones, 85% to 95% of them singletons. V lost 3 bases, J lost 6 bases, and 16 bases stayed unmatched. Germline V gives CDR1 GTSNPN, CDR2 SVGIG (reference sequence). CDR3 length: 16 amino acids. A word on this clone: No antigen is known for it.

Sequencing was carried out using PBMCs. The receptor was isolated from a woman in her late teens or twenties in good health and CMV-seronegative. J is TRBJ2-7 and V is TRBV30; 8 bases match TRBD2. CDR3 in DNA: TGTGCCTGGAGCTTTACATACAGCGGGGGTCCGGGCGAGCAGTACTTC. Protein: CAWSFTYSGGPGEQYF. Full variable domain (remainder filled in from reference TRBV30 and TRBJ2-7): SQTIHQWPATLVQPVGSPLSLECTVEGTSNPNLYWYRQAAGRGLQLLFYSVGIGQISSEVPQNLSASRPQDRQFILSSKKLLLSDSGFYLCAWSFTYSGGPGEQYFGPGTRLTVT.